Sequencing of this T cell receptor beta chain was carried out in a study of human T cells and chemical hapten exposure. Study in general: The sensitizing agent was 2% DPC, placed on approximately 2 cm by approximately 2 cm of upper inner arm skin. Across the whole study, which lasted 20 to 30 weeks, patients were given diphenylcyclopropenone on the scalp once a week.

Individual cDNA molecules each carried unique molecular identifiers attached by the library. Authors' methods: Across samples, TCR counts had a median of approximately 100,000 and ranged from about 20,000 to 750,000. TCRdb called the RACE reads again in MiXCR, with one record for every CDR3 protein. The V and J calls reflect TCRdb's pipeline rather than the authors' work. The data contain a few hundred thousand distinct CDR3 sequences, roughly 6% of them seen just once; the ten biggest clones take up about 5.6%. The sample holds many counts of this clonotype. Germline V gene sequence: CDR1 SGHTA, CDR2 FQGTGA. The length of the CDR3 is 15 residues. V gave up 6 bases and J gave up 6 bases, with 15 bases separating them. The time point was: patch test 2, 6 weeks after DPC sensitization. Treatment of the sample: therapeutic diphenylcyclopropenone sensitization with weekly scalp DPC.

The chain uses TRBV7-3 and TRBJ1-6; D unclear. This TCR was recovered from a woman aged 18-35 years with alopecia areata. Some clones in this sample may be carry-over from other donors' samples. Sample: whole blood, taken in connection with sensitization to the hapten diphenylcyclopropenone (DPC). The CDR3 nucleotides are TGTGCCAGCAGGCCTGTTACGCGCGGTAATTCACCCCTCCACTTT. Protein: CASRPVTRGNSPLHF.